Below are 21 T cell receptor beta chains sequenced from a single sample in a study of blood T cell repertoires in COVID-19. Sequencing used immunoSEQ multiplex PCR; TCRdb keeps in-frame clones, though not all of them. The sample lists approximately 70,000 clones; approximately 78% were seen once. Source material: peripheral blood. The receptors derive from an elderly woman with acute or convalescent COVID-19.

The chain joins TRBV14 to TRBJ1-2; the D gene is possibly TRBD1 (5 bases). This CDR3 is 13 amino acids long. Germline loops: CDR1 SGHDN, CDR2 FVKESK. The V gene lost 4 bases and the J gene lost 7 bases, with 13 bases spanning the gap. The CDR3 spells CASSRPGYGGYTF. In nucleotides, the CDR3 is TGTGCCAGCAGCCGACCAGGGTACGGTGGCTACACCTTC.

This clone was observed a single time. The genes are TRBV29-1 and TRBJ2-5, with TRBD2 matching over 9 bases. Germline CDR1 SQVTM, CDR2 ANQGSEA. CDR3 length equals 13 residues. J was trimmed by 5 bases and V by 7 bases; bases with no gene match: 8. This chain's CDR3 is CSAAGGAGETQYF. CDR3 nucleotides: TGCAGCGCTGCGGGAGGGGCGGGGGAGACCCAGTACTTC. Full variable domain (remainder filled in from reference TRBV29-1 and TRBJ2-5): SAVISQKPSRDICQRGTSLTIQCQVDSQVTMMFWYRQQPGQSLTLIATANQGSEATYESGFVIDKFPISRPNLTFSTLTVSNMSPEDSSIYLCSAAGGAGETQYFGPGTRLLVL.

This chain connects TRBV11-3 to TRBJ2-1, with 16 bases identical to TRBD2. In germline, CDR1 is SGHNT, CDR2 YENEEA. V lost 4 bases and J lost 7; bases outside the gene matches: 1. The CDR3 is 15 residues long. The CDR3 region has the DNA TGTGCCAGCAGCTCGGGACTAGCGGGGGGGAATGAGCAGTTCTTC. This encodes CASSSGLAGGNEQFF.

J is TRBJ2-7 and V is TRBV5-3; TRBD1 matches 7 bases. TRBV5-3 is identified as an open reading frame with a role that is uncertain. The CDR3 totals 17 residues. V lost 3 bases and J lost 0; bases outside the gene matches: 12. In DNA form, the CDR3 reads TGTGCCAGAAGCTCCTATGTCGACAGGGCGAGCTCCTACGAGCAGTACTTC. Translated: CARSSYVDRASSYEQYF.

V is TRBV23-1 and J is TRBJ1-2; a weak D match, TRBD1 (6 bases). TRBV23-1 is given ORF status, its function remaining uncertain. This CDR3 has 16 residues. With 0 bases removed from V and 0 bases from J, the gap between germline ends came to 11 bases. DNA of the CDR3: TGCGCCAGCAGTCAATCTCGGGACAATGCTAACTATGGCTACACCTTC. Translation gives CASSQSRDNANYGYTF.

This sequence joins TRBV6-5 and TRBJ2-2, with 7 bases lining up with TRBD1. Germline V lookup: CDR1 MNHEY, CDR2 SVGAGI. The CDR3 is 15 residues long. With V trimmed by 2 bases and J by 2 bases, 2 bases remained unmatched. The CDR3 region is CASSYQGVNTGELFF. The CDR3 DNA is TGTGCCAGCAGTTACCAGGGGGTAAACACCGGGGAGCTGTTTTTT.

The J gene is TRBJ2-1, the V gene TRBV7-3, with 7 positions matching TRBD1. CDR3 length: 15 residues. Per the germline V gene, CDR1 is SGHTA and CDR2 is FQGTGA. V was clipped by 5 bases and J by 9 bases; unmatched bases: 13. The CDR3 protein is CASSPQRGRFGEQFF. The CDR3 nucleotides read TGTGCCAGCAGCCCCCAGAGGGGGCGCTTCGGTGAGCAGTTCTTC. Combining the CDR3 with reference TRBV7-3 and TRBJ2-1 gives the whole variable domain GAGVSQTPSNKVTEKGKYVELRCDPISGHTALYWYRQSLGQGPEFLIYFQGTGAADDSGLPNDRFFAVRPEGSVSTLKIQRTERGDSAVYLCASSPQRGRFGEQFFGPGTRLTVL.

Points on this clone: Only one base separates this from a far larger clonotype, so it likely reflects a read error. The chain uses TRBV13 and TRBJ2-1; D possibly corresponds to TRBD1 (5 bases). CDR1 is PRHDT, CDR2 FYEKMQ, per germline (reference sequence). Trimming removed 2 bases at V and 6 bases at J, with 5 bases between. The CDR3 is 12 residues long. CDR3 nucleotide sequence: TGTGCCAGCAGCTTAAGGGGCAATGAGCAGTTCTTC. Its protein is CASSLRGNEQFF.

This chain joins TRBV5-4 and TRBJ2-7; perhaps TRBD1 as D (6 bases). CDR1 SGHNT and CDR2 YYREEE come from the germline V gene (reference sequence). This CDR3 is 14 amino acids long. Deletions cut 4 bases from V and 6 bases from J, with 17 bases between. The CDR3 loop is CASSPRQGFSEQYF. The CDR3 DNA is TGTGCCAGCAGCCCCAGGCAGGGGTTTAGCGAGCAGTACTTC.

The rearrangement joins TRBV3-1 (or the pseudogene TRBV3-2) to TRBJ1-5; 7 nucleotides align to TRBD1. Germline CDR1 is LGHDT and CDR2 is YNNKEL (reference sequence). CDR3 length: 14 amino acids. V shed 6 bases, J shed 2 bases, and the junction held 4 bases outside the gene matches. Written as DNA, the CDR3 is TGTGCCAGCAGTCGGGGGACAGGCAATCAGCCCCAGCATTTT. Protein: CASSRGTGNQPQHF.

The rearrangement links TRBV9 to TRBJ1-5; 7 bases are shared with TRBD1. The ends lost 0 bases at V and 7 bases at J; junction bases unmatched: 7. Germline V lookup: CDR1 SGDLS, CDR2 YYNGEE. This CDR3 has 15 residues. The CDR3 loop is CASSVETGSGQPQHF. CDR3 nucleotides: TGTGCCAGCAGCGTAGAGACAGGGTCGGGGCAGCCCCAGCATTTT. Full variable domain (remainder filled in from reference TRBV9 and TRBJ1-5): DSGVTQTPKHLITATGQRVTLRCSPRSGDLSVYWYQQSLDQGLQFLIQYYNGEERAKGNILERFSAQQFPDLHSELNLSSLELGDSALYFCASSVETGSGQPQHFGDGTRLSIL.

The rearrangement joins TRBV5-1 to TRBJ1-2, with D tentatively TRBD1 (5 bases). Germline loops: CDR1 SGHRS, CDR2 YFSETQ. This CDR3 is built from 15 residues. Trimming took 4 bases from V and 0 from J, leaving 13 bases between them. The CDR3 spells CASSPTERPNYGYTF. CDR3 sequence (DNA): TGCGCCAGCAGCCCGACAGAAAGACCTAACTATGGCTACACCTTC.

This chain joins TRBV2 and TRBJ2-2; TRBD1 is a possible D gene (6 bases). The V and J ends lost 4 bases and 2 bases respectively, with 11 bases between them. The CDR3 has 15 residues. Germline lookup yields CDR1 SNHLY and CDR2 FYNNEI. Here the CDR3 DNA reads TGTGCCAGCAGTGGGACAGCAACTAACACCGGGGAGCTGTTTTTT. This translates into CASSGTATNTGELFF.

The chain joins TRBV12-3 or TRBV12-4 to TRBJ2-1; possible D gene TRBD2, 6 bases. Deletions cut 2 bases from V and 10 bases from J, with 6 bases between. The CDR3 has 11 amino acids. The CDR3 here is CASSLRGEQFF. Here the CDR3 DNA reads TGTGCCAGCAGTTTACGGGGGGAGCAGTTCTTC.

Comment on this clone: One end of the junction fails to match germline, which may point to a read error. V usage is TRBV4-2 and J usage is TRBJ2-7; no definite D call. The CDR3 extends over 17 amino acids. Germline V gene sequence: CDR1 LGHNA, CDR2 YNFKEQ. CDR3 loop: CASSQDLVGGSPLYCEF. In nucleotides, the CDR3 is TGTGCCAGCAGCCAAGATCTTGTTGGCGGTTCCCCTCTTTATTGCGAATTC.

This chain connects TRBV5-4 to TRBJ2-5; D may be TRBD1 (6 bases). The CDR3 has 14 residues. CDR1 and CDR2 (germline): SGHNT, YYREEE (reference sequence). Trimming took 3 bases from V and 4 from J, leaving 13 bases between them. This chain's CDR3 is CASSSTGLGETQYF. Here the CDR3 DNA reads TGTGCCAGCAGCTCCACAGGGTTAGGAGAGACCCAGTACTTC.

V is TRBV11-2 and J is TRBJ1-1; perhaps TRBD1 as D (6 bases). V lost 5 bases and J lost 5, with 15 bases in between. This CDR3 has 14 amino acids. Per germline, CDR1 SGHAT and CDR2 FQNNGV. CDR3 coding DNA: TGTGCCAGCAGCCTAACAGACCAGGGGACTGAAGCTTTCTTT. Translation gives CASSLTDQGTEAFF. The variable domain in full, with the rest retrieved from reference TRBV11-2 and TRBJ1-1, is EAGVAQSPRYKIIEKRQSVAFWCNPISGHATLYWYQQILGQGPKLLIQFQNNGVVDDSQLPKDRFSAERLKGVDSTLKIQPAKLEDSAVYLCASSLTDQGTEAFFGQGTRLTVV.

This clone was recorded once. The CDR3 loop is CASSLDLSGSYNEQFF. CDR3 DNA sequence: TGTGCCAGCAGCTTGGATCTCTCCGGCTCCTACAATGAGCAGTTCTTC. This sequence joins TRBV5-4 and TRBJ2-1, with D uncertain. V lost 0 bases and J 0 bases, leaving 10 bases between the germline ends. CDR3 length: 16 residues. Germline CDR1 and CDR2: SGHNT and YYREEE (reference sequence).

CDR3 protein: CASSPKGTGVPYEQYF. In DNA, the CDR3 is TGCGCCAGCAGCCCGAAAGGGACAGGGGTTCCCTACGAGCAGTACTTC. This chain joins TRBV4-1 and TRBJ2-7, with 10 bases fitting TRBD1. The CDR3 extends over 16 amino acids. CDR1 and CDR2 from the germline V gene are MGHRA and YSYEKL. V lost 4 bases and J lost 2; bases outside the gene matches: 8.

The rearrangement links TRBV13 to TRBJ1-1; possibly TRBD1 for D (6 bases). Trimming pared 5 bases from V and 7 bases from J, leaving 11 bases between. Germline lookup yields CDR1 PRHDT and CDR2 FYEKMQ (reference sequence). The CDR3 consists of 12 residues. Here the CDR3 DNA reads TGTGCCAGCAGCCAAGGGGGAGTTGAAGCTTTCTTT. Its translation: CASSQGGVEAFF.

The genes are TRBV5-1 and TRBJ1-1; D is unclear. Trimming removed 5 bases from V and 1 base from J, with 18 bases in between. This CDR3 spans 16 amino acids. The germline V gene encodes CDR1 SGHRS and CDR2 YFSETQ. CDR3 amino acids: CASSPDTPRPNTEAFF. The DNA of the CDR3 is TGCGCCAGCAGTCCAGACACCCCCCGTCCGAACACTGAAGCTTTCTTT.